The 15 T cell receptor beta chains below were found in one sample sequenced in a study of blood T cell repertoires in COVID-19. Clones were read by immunoSEQ multiplex PCR, and TCRdb kept only the in-frame ones, dropping some. The repertoire includes about 80,000 clones, roughly 77% of them detected once, and about 5.7% sits in the top ten. Specimen: peripheral blood. These receptors all come from a man aged 45-60 years with active or convalescent COVID-19.

This clone was counted between two and nine times. The gene calls are TRBV6-5 and TRBJ2-1, with 7 nucleotides matching TRBD1. The germline V gene encodes CDR1 MNHEY and CDR2 SVGAGI. The CDR3 sequence is 12 residues long. With 9 bases clipped from V and 6 bases from J, the junction kept 5 bases outside the gene matches. CDR3 region: CARDPGGNEQFF. DNA of the CDR3: TGTGCCAGGGACCCAGGGGGCAATGAGCAGTTCTTC.

The chain carries TRBV11-3 and TRBJ2-1; 8 bases fit TRBD2. This CDR3 spans 15 amino acids. Trimming at V came to 1 base and at J to 2 bases, leaving 1 base not matched to a gene. Germline-derived CDR1 and CDR2 are SGHNT and YENEEA. This chain's CDR3 is CASSLGSGAYNEQFF. CDR3 nucleotides: TGTGCCAGCAGCTTAGGTAGCGGGGCCTACAATGAGCAGTTCTTC.

J is TRBJ1-5 and V is TRBV11-2; 12 bases line up with TRBD1. This CDR3 has 15 amino acids. V lost 5 bases and J lost 7; bases outside the gene matches: 6. From germline, CDR1 is SGHAT and CDR2 FQNNGV. The DNA of the CDR3 is TGTGCCAGCAGCGCCGGGACAGGGGGCTGGCAGCCCCAGCATTTT. Its translation: CASSAGTGGWQPQHF.

The CDR3 protein is CASSSGTGRKDTQYF. The CDR3 DNA follows: TGTGCCAGCAGCTCCGGGACAGGGCGCAAGGATACGCAGTATTTT. The genes are TRBV3-1 (or the pseudogene TRBV3-2) and TRBJ2-3, with 9 bases that match TRBD1. This CDR3 spans 15 amino acids. V dropped 5 bases and J dropped 6; count of bases not matched to a gene: 9. Germline CDR1 reads LGHDT; CDR2 reads YNNKEL (reference sequence).

This clone was picked up one time. J is TRBJ1-2 and V is TRBV11-1; 8 bases fit TRBD1. J gave up 4 bases and V 5 bases, and 9 bases lay outside the gene matches. CDR3 size: 15 residues. Germline CDR1 and CDR2: SGHAT and FQDESV (reference sequence). In DNA form, the CDR3 reads TGTGCCAGCAGCACAAACAGGGGGATTACCTATGGCTACACCTTC. Encoded protein: CASSTNRGITYGYTF. The variable domain in full, with the rest retrieved from reference TRBV11-1 and TRBJ1-2, is EAEVAQSPRYKITEKSQAVAFWCDPISGHATLYWYRQILGQGPELLVQFQDESVVDDSQLPKDRFSAERLKGVDSTLKIQPAELGDSAMYLCASSTNRGITYGYTFGSGTRLTVV.

This clone was counted only a few times. The chain couples TRBV29-1 to TRBJ1-1; TRBD1 matches at 7 bases. Per germline, CDR1 SQVTM and CDR2 ANQGSEA. After removal of 7 bases from V and 4 bases from J, the junction contained 9 bases not matched to a gene. CDR3 length: 13 residues. The CDR3 sequence: CSAETGTGTEAFF. DNA for the CDR3: TGCAGCGCGGAGACAGGGACGGGCACTGAAGCTTTCTTT. The variable domain in full, completed from reference TRBV29-1 and TRBJ1-1, reads SAVISQKPSRDICQRGTSLTIQCQVDSQVTMMFWYRQQPGQSLTLIATANQGSEATYESGFVIDKFPISRPNLTFSTLTVSNMSPEDSSIYLCSAETGTGTEAFFGQGTRLTVV.

This clone appeared a few times. J is TRBJ1-2 and V is TRBV5-1; D possibly corresponds to TRBD1 (6 bases). Trimming took 3 bases from V and 4 from J, leaving 10 bases between them. There are 13 residues in the CDR3. Germline CDR1 is SGHRS and CDR2 is YFSETQ. The CDR3 coding sequence is TGCGCCAGCAGCTCTACGACAGGCTATGGCTACACCTTC. This encodes CASSSTTGYGYTF.

J is TRBJ2-2 and V is TRBV5-4; a weak D match, TRBD2 (5 bases). CDR1 is SGHNT and CDR2 is YYREEE in the germline V gene (reference sequence). Between the trimmed V and J ends, which lost 4 bases and 4 bases, there was a span of 14 bases. This CDR3 spans 15 amino acids. CDR3: CASSKGGPTTGELFF. CDR3 sequence (DNA): TGTGCCAGCAGCAAAGGAGGCCCGACCACCGGGGAGCTGTTTTTT.

The chain uses TRBV2 and TRBJ2-3, with D perhaps matching TRBD2 (6 bases). CDR3 length equals 16 residues. Germline V gives CDR1 SNHLY, CDR2 FYNNEI. V was clipped by 8 bases and J by 0 bases, with 18 bases between them. CDR3 in DNA: TGTGCCAGCTCCCAGGCCAGCGGGCCTAGCACAGATACGCAGTATTTT. It codes for CASSQASGPSTDTQYF.

This chain joins TRBV5-6 and TRBJ1-1; 10 nucleotides align to TRBD1. The CDR3 contains 14 residues. The V and J ends lost 2 bases and 5 bases, in that order; junction bases with no gene match: 3. The germline V gene has CDR1 SGHDT and CDR2 YYEEEE. For the CDR3, the DNA is TGTGCCAGCAGCTTCGGGGACAGGGGAACTGAAGCTTTCTTT. This gives the protein CASSFGDRGTEAFF.

The V call is TRBV11-2, the J call TRBJ2-5, with a possible D match to TRBD2 (7 bases). Germline V lookup: CDR1 SGHAT, CDR2 FQNNGV. Between the trimmed V and J ends, which lost 4 bases and 0 bases, there was a span of 21 bases. CDR3 length: 18 amino acids. CDR3 in amino acids: CASSYPVGGEPHQETQYF. CDR3 nucleotides: TGTGCCAGCAGCTATCCGGTAGGGGGGGAGCCACACCAAGAGACCCAGTACTTC.

The V and J genes are TRBV3-1 (or the pseudogene TRBV3-2) and TRBJ1-2; TRBD1 is a possible D gene (5 bases). This CDR3 has 13 residues. CDR1 and CDR2 (germline): LGHDT, YNNKEL (reference sequence). Trimming shortened V by 2 bases and J by 8 bases, and 12 bases separated the two germline ends. In DNA form, the CDR3 reads TGTGCCAGCAGCCAAAGAGGTTCAGGGGGCTACACCTTC. Protein: CASSQRGSGGYTF.

V usage is TRBV27 and J usage is TRBJ1-2, with D maybe TRBD1 (6 bases). The V gene's germline CDR1 is MNHEY and CDR2 SMNVEV (reference sequence). The V and J ends lost 6 bases and 7 bases respectively, with 18 bases between them. This CDR3 has 14 residues. The DNA of the CDR3 is TGTGCCAGCAGCCCACATGACAGGAATGGTGGCTACACCTTC. Amino acids: CASSPHDRNGGYTF.

This clone was counted only a few times. The CDR3 loop reads CASSLEQGYYEQYF. The CDR3 nucleotides read TGTGCCAGCAGCTTGGAGCAGGGGTACTACGAGCAGTACTTC. The V and J genes are TRBV5-4 and TRBJ2-7; a possible D gene is TRBD1 (6 bases). Germline V gene sequence: CDR1 SGHNT, CDR2 YYREEE (reference sequence). V shed 0 bases and J shed 3 bases, with 10 bases lying between them. This CDR3 is built from 14 residues.

This clone occurred a few times. The chain joins TRBV24-1 to TRBJ2-1; maybe TRBD2 (5 bases). The V gene's germline CDR1 is KGHDR and CDR2 SFDVKD. The CDR3 contains 10 residues. The V end lost 12 bases, the J end lost 8 bases, and 10 bases lay between the germline ends. The CDR3: CAAGGYEQFF. For the CDR3, the DNA is TGTGCCGCAGGAGGTTATGAGCAGTTCTTC.